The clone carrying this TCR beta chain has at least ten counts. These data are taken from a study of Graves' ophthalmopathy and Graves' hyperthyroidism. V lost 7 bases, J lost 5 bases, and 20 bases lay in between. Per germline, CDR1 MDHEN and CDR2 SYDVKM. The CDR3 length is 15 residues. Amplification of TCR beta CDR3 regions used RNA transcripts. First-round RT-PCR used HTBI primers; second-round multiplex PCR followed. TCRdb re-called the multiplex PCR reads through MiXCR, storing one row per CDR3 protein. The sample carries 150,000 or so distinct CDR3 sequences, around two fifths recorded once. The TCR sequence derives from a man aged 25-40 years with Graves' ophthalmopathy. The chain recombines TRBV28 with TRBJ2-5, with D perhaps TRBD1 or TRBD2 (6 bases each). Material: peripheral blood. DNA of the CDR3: TGTGCCAGCAAGACACAGGGACTGCTGAGGGAGACCCAGTACTTC. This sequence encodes CASKTQGLLRETQYF.